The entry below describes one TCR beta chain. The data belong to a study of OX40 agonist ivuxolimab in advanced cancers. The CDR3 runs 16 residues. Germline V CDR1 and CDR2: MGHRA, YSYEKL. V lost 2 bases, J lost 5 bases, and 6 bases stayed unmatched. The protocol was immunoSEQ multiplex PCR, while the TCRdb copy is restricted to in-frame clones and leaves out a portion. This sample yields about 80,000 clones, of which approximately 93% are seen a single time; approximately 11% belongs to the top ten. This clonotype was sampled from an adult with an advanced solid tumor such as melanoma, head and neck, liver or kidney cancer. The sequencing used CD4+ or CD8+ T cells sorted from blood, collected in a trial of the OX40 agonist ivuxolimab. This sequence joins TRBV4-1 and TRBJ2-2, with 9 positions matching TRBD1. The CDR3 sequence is CASSQKDRGYTGELFF. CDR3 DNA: TGCGCCAGCAGCCAAAAAGACAGGGGGTATACCGGGGAGCTGTTTTTT.